This T cell receptor (beta chain) was identified in a study of T cell repertoires in cytomegalovirus infection. Study at large: HLA-B-restricted CMV epitopes that are well studied, plus recently identified HLA-C-restricted ones, were used by the study.

Germline V gives CDR1 MDHEN, CDR2 SYDVKM. Trimming took off 6 bases at V and 2 bases at J, with 22 bases between the two ends. The CDR3 is made up of 17 amino acids. This clonotype was seen at least ten times. No antigen is known for it. Using its own MiXCR run on the reads, TCRdb lists one record per CDR3 protein. The data contain approximately 730,000 distinct CDR3 sequences, around 29% of them singletons. The receptor was isolated from a human donor in good health (CMV status not recorded). Some clones in this sample may be carry-over from other donors' samples. Sequenced here: cultured CD8+ T cells from PBMCs, sampled from culture after CMV antigen stimulation. This rearrangement joins TRBV28 to TRBJ1-2; tentative D call: TRBD1 (5 bases). CDR3 bases: TGTGCCAGCAGCCGGGACCACCTGAGGGCTTCAAACTATGGCTACACCTTC. Protein sequence: CASSRDHLRASNYGYTF.